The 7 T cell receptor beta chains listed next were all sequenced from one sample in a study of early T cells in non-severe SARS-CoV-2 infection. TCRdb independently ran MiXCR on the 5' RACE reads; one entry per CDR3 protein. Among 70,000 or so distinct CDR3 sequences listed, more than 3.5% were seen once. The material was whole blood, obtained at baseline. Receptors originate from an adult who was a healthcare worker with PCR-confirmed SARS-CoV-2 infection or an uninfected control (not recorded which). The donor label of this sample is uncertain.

CDR3 in DNA: TGTGCCAGCAGCCAAGTCCCTGATAACACCGGGGAGCTGTTTTTT. It yields the protein CASSQVPDNTGELFF. V usage is TRBV11-2 and J usage is TRBJ2-2; D not certain. V dropped 5 bases and J dropped 2 bases, with 12 bases sitting between them. The CDR3 is 15 residues long. The germline V gene has CDR1 SGHAT and CDR2 FQNNGV.

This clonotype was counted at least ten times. For the CDR3, the DNA is TGTGCCAGCAGCTTACAGTTCACAGATACGCAGTATTTT. Protein sequence: CASSLQFTDTQYF. The rearrangement uses TRBV7-8 and TRBJ2-3; no clear D gene. This CDR3 spans 13 amino acids. The germline V gene encodes CDR1 SGHVS and CDR2 FQNEAQ. Trimming removed 2 bases at V and 2 bases at J, with 5 bases between.

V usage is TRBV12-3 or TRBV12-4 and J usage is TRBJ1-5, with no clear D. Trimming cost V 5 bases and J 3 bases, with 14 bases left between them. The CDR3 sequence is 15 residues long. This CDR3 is CASSLRQAPNQPQHF. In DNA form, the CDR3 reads TGTGCCAGCAGTCTCCGGCAGGCTCCCAATCAGCCCCAGCATTTT.

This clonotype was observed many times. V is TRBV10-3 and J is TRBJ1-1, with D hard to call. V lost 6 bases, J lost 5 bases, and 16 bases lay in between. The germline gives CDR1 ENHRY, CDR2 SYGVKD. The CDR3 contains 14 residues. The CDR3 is CAISPHREGTEAFF. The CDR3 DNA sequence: TGTGCCATCAGCCCCCACCGCGAGGGAACTGAAGCTTTCTTT.

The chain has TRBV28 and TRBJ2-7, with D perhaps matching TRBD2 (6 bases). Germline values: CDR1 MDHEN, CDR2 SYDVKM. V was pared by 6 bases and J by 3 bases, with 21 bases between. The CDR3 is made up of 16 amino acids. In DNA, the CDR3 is TGTGCCAGCAGCCTGGGGGGAAAGGGGCTAGGCTACGAGCAGTACTTC. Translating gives CASSLGGKGLGYEQYF.

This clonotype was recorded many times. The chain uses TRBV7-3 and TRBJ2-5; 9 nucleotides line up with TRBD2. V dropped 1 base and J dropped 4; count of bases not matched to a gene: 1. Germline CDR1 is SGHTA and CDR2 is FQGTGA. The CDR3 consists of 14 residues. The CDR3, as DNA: TGTGCCAGCAGCTTAATAGCGGGGGCAGAGACCCAGTACTTC. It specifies CASSLIAGAETQYF.

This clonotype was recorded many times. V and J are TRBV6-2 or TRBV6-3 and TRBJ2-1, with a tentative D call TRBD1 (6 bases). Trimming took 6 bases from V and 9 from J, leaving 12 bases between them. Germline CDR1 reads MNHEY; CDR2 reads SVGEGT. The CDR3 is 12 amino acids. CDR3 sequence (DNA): TGTGCCAGCAGACTACAGGGCGGTGAGCAGTTCTTC. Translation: CASRLQGGEQFF.